The T cell receptor (beta chain) under discussion was sequenced for a study of T cells in Graves' hyperthyroidism and ophthalmopathy. Study results and caveats: In the analysis, a 13 V-J model separated ophthalmopathy from stable hyperthyroidism. Most clonotypes that expanded in the thyroid above 0.001 also showed up in blood.

In germline, CDR1 is KGHSH, CDR2 LQKENI. The CDR3 has 16 amino acids. The ends lost 4 bases at V and 6 bases at J; junction bases unmatched: 11. RNA transcripts were the template for amplifying TCR beta CDR3 regions. The TCR CDR3 first-round RT-PCR relied on the HTBI primer set. TCRdb independently ran MiXCR on the multiplex PCR reads; one entry per CDR3 protein. The repertoire has approximately 210,000 distinct CDR3 sequences, 15% to 20% of them found once; the top ten carry approximately 50%. If no ophthalmopathy progression occurred within 18 months, Graves' hyperthyroidism was stable. This clonotype was detected many times. The target antigen is unknown.

Sequencing was done on a sample of blood. The clonotype originates from a man in his forties or fifties with Graves' hyperthyroidism. The rearrangement links TRBV18 to TRBJ2-1; the match to TRBD2 covers 8 bases. CDR3 coding DNA: TGTGCCAGCTCACTCACCAGTCGGGGGGGTCGCAATGAGCAGTTCTTC. It is translated as CASSLTSRGGRNEQFF.